This T cell receptor (beta chain) is drawn from a study of cytomegalovirus exposure and HLA in healthy donors. Study background: The early release's HLA-typed donors yielded 70 million to 85 million unique TCRs.

In the case of this clone: Its antigen is not identified.

Study-wide points: Overall, roughly 150 TCR beta chains were annotated as cytomegalovirus-associated.

V shed 5 bases and J shed 9 bases, with 14 bases lying between them. In germline, CDR1 is MNHNS, CDR2 SASEGT. This CDR3 spans 13 amino acids. 13 Jbeta primers and 60 Vbeta primers were used for the PCR. Produced via immunoSEQ multiplex PCR; TCRdb's table is partial and in-frame only. Altogether 110,000 to 150,000 clones are present, 84% being singletons, with the ten largest covering more than 2%. The sample was PBMCs. The TCR sequence derives from a boy aged 2-15 years in good health and CMV-seronegative. This chain joins TRBV6-1 and TRBJ1-5; unclear D gene. The CDR3 protein is CASSLQTDRPQHF. The CDR3 nucleotides are TGTGCCAGCAGTCTCCAAACAGATAGGCCCCAGCATTTT.